This T cell receptor beta chain was identified in a study of T cells in Graves' hyperthyroidism and ophthalmopathy. Amplification of TCR beta CDR3 regions was performed using RNA transcripts as template. A set of HTBI primers served as the primers for a first-round RT-PCR of the TCR CDR3. TCRdb re-analysed the multiplex PCR reads in MiXCR, keeping a single row per CDR3 protein. In the table there are some 460,000 distinct CDR3 sequences, around a sixth of which are singletons. Trimming took 6 bases from V and 3 from J, leaving 6 bases between them. CDR1 is ENHRY and CDR2 is SYGVKD in the germline V gene. The CDR3 has 12 amino acids.

The sequence came from a woman between 18 and 30 years old with Graves' hyperthyroidism. The chain uses TRBV10-3 and TRBJ2-1, with D tentatively TRBD2 (5 bases). Sequencing was carried out using blood. DNA for the CDR3: TGTGCCATCAGCCGGGACTACAATGAGCAGTTCTTC. Its protein is CAISRDYNEQFF.